This T cell receptor (beta chain) was recorded in a study of cytomegalovirus exposure and HLA in healthy donors. Study-level findings and limits: Most TCR sequences proved rare, with some public TCRs found in many donors. Reported findings show TCR beta sequences accurately forecast HLA-A and HLA-B alleles in most subjects. Sequencing likely generated an artifact that appeared as a cluster of highly shared sequence variants.

Concerning this clone itself: Its antigen is unidentified.

The PCR ran on 60 Vbeta and 13 Jbeta primers. Profiled with immunoSEQ multiplex PCR; TCRdb holds only in-frame clones, not every one. In the table there are over 100,000 clones, 65% to 75% of which are singletons. V was shortened by 5 bases and J by 2 bases, with 18 bases between the two germline ends. Germline V CDR1 and CDR2: SGHVS, FNYEAQ. CDR3 length equals 16 residues. The sequenced material came from PBMCs. This chain joins TRBV7-6 and TRBJ2-5; the D gene is possibly TRBD1 (5 bases). The TCR sequence derives from a man aged 25-45 years in good health and CMV-seropositive. CDR3: CASSPGGHSLQETQYF. CDR3 bases: TGTGCCAGCAGCCCAGGCGGACACTCATTGCAAGAGACCCAGTACTTC.